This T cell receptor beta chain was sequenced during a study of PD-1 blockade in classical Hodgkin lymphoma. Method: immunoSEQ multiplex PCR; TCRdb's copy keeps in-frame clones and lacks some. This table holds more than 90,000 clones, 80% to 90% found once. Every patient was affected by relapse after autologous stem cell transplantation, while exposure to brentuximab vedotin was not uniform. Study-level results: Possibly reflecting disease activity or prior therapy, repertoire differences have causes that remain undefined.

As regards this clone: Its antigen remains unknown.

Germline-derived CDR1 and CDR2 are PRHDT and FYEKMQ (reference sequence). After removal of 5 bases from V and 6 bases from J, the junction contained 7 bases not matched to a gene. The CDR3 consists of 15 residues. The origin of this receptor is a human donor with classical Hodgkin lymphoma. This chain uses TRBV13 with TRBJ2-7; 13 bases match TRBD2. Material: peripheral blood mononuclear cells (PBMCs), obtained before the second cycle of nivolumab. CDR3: CASSTRTSGSAEQYF. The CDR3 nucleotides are TGTGCCAGCAGCACCCGGACTAGCGGGAGTGCCGAGCAGTACTTC.